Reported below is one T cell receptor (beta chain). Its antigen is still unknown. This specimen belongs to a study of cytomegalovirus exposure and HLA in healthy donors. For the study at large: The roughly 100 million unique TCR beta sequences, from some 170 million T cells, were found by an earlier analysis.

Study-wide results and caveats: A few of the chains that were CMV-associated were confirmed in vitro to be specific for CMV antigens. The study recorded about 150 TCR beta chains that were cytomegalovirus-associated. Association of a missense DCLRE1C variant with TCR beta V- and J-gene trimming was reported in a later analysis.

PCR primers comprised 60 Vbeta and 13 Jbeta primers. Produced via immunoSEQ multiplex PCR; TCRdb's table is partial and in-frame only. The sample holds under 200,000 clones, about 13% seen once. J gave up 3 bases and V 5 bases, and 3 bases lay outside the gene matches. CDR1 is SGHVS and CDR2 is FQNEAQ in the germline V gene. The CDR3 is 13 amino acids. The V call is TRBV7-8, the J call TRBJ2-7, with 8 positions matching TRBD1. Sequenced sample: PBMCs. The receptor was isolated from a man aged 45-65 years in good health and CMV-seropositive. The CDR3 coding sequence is TGTGCCAGCAGCGTGGGACAGGTCTACGAGCAGTACGTC. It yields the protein CASSVGQVYEQYV.